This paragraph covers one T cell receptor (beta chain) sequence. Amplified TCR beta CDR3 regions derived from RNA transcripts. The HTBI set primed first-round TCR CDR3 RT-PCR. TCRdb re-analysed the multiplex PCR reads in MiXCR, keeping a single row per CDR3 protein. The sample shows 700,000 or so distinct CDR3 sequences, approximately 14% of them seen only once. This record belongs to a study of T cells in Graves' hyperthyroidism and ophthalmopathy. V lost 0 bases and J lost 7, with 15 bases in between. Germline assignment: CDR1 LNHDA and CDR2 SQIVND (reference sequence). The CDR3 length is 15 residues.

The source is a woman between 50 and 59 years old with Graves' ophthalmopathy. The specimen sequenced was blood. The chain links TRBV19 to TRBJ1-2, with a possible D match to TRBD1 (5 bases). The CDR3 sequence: CASSIDTRESRGYTF. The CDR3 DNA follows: TGTGCCAGTAGTATAGATACCAGGGAAAGTCGTGGCTACACCTTC. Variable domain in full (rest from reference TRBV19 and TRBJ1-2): DGGITQSPKYLFRKEGQNVTLSCEQNLNHDAMYWYRQDPGQGLRLIYYSQIVNDFQKGDIAEGYSVSREKKESFPLTVTSAQKNPTAFYLCASSIDTRESRGYTFGSGTRLTVV.